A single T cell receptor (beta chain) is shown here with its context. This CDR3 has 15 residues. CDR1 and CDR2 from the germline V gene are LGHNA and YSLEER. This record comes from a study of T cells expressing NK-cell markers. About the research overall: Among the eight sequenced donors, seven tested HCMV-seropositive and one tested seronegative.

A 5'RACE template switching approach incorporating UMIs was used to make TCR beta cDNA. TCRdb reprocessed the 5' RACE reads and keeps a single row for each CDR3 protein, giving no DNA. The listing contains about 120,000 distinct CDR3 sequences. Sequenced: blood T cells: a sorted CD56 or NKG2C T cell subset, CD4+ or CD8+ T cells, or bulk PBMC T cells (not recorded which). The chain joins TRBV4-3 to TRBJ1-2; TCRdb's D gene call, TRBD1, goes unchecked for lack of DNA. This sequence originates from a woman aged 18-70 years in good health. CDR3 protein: CASSQDWQGQSGYTF.